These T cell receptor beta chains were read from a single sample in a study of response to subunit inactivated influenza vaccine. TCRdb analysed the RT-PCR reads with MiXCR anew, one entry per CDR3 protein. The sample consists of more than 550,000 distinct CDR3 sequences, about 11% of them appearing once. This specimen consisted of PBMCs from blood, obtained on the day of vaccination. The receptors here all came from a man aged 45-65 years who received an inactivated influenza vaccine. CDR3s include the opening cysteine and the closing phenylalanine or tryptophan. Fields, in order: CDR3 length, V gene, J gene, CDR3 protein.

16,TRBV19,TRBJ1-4,CASRPRSRDLYEKLFF
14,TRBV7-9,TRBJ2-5,CASTKRATQETQYF
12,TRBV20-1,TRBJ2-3,CSVLARTDTQYF
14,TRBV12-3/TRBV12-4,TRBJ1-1,CASSLRPEGTEAFF
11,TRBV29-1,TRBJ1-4,CSVVLNEKLFF
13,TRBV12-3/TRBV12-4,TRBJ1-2,CASSFGGWGGYTF
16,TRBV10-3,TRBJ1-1,CAISSDSTGGGAEAFF
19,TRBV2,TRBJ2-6,CASSELPGRGLSGANVLTF
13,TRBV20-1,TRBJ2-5,CSARVGSAETQYF
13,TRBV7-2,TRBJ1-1,CASSLFQNTEAFF
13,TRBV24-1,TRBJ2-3,CATSERTSDTQYF
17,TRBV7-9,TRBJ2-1,CASSLAGGLFWGNEQFF
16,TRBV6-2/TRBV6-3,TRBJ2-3,CATKGTGTGTTDTQYF
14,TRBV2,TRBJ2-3,CASSGITGTDTQYF
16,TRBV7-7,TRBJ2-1,CASSPLQGAVDNEQFF
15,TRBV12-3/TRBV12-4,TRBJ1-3,CASSPRDRSGNTIYF
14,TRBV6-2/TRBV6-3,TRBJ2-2,CASQIRERTGELFF
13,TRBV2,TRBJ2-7,CASSDRLSYEQYF
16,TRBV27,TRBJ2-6,CASSLLRSSGANVLTF
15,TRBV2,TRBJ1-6,CASSEDGLYNSPLHF
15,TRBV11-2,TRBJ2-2,CASSLSLGGAGELFF
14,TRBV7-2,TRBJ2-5,CASSFDRVYRTQYF
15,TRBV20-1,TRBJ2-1,CSARQTGTSDNEQFF
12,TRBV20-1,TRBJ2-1,CSASASANEQFF
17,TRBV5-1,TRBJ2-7,CASSLTPDRRTLYEQYF
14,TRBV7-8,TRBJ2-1,CASSLRGTTNEQFF
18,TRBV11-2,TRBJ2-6,CASSFWTGGIAGANVLTF
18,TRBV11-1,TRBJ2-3,CASSLPYASGGASDTQYF
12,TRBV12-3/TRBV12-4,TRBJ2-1,CASRSRGGEQFF
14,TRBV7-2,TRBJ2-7,CASSLPRQSYEQYF
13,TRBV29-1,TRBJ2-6,CSVQGSGANVLTF